One and the same sample provided the 4 T cell receptor beta chains below, sequenced in a study of control samples from healthy donors and cancer patients. Only in-frame clones appear in the TCRdb table, and some are missing; sequencing was by immunoSEQ multiplex PCR. The data hold approximately 120,000 clones, with 80% to 95% observed a single time. Source material: PBMCs. Receptors originate from an elderly man with head and neck cancer.

The rearrangement joins TRBV27 to TRBJ2-7; 11 bases match TRBD1. Looked up from germline, CDR1 is MNHEY and CDR2 is SMNVEV (reference sequence). J was trimmed by 2 bases and V by 6 bases; bases with no gene match: 9. This CDR3 is built from 16 residues. CDR3 nucleotide sequence: TGTGCCAGCAGCACGTACAGGGACAGGGGGGCCTACGAGCAGTACTTC. Residues: CASSTYRDRGAYEQYF.

This sequence joins TRBV4-1 and TRBJ1-4; D gene ambiguous. Trimming took off 4 bases at V and 2 bases at J, with 20 bases between the two ends. CDR1 is MGHRA, CDR2 YSYEKL, per germline. The CDR3 covers 18 residues. The CDR3 protein is CASSRFGGISNTNEKLFF. The CDR3 bases are TGCGCCAGCAGCCGTTTCGGAGGGATATCGAATACTAATGAAAAACTGTTTTTT.

The chain employs TRBV11-1 and TRBJ2-1, with D perhaps matching TRBD2 (6 bases). The V and J ends lost 5 bases and 12 bases respectively, with 14 bases between them. This CDR3 is built from 12 residues. Per the germline V gene, CDR1 is SGHAT and CDR2 is FQDESV (reference sequence). The CDR3 nucleotides are TGTGCCAGCAGCGTCTTAGGGGAGGTGCAGTTCTTC. It specifies CASSVLGEVQFF.

The V call is TRBV5-1, the J call TRBJ1-6; D may be TRBD1 (6 bases). Germline loops: CDR1 SGHRS, CDR2 YFSETQ. V gave up 0 bases and J gave up 11 bases, with 6 bases separating them. The CDR3 runs 12 residues. CDR3: CASSLEGAPLHF. CDR3 sequence (DNA): TGCGCCAGCAGCTTGGAGGGGGCACCCCTCCACTTT.